This T cell receptor beta chain was identified during a study of beta chain features in type 1 diabetes. cDNA synthesis used the whole RNA isolate, giving expressed TCRB sequences. The method was immunoSEQ multiplex PCR; TCRdb's version includes in-frame clones alone and lacks a portion of them. The table lists roughly 300,000 clones, roughly 9% of them singletons. Cell sorting via CD45RO/CCR7/CD25/CD127/CD95/CD27 was performed to obtain CD4+ naive, central memory, regulatory and stem cell-like memory cells. This clone has only a few counts. The antigen is not known. Study results and limitations: A possible short-template PCR bias applies equally to patients and controls. All four CD4+ subsets of Type 1 diabetes patients contained TCRB CDR3s that were moderately but significantly shorter. Highly expressing activated T cells could be over-counted with a cDNA template. Resolution of whether HLA type affects TCRB rearrangement was not achieved here.

The CDR3 totals 12 residues. Trimming pared 2 bases from V and 7 bases from J, leaving 5 bases between. Germline loops: CDR1 ENHRY, CDR2 SYGVKD. Sequenced material: central memory CD4+ T cells from blood. The chain uses TRBV10-3 and TRBJ2-2; D gene unclear. The origin of this receptor is a man aged 25-40 years with type 1 diabetes. The CDR3 DNA sequence: TGTGCCATCAGTGAGATACTCGGGGAGCTGTTTTTT. Translating it yields CAISEILGELFF.